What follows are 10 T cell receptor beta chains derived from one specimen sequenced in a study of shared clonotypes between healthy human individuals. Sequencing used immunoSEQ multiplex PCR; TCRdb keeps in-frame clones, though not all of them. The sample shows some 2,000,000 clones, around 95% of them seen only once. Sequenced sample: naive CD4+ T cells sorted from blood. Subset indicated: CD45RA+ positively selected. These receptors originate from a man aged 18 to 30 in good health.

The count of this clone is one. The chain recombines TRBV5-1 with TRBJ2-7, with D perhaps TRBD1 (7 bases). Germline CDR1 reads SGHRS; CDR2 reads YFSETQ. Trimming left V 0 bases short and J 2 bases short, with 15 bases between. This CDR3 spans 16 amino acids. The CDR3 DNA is TGCGCCAGCAGCTTGGAAAGCCCAGGGGGGCCCTACGAGCAGTACTTC. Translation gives CASSLESPGGPYEQYF.

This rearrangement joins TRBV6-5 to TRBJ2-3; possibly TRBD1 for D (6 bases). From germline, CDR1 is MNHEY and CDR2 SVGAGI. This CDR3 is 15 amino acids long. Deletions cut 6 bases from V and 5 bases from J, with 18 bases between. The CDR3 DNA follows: TGTGCCAGCAGGGCCGGGACAATTCTTAAAGATACGCAGTATTTT. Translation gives CASRAGTILKDTQYF.

The CDR3 nucleotides are TGCGCCAGCAGCCTCATGACAGGGGCGAACACTGAAGCTTTCTTT. It codes for CASSLMTGANTEAFF. The chain has TRBV5-1 and TRBJ1-1; 8 bases fit TRBD1. Germline CDR1 and CDR2: SGHRS and YFSETQ. V was clipped by 4 bases and J by 1 base; unmatched bases: 6. The CDR3 has 15 residues.

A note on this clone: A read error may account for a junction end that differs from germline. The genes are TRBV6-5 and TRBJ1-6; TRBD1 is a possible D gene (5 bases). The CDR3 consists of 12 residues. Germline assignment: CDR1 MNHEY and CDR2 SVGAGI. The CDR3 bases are TGTGCCAGCAGTTACGAGGGACGGTTGATATACTTT. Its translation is CASSYEGRLIYF.

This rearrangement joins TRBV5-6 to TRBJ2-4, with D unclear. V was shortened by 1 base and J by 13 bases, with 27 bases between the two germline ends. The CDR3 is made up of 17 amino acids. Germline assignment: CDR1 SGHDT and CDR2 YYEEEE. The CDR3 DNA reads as TGTGCCAGCAGCTTGCGCGGATCCGGGTTTCCCCAAAAGGGCCAGTACTTC. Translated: CASSLRGSGFPQKGQYF.

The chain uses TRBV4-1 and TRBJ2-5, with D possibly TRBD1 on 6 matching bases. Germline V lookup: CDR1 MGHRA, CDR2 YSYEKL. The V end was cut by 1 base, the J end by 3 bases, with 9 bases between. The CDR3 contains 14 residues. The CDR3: CASSQVNREETQYF. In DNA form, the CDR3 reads TGCGCCAGCAGCCAAGTAAACAGGGAAGAGACCCAGTACTTC.

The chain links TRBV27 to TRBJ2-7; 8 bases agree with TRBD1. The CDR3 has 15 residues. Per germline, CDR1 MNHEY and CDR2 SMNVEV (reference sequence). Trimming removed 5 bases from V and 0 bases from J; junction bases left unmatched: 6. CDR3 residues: CASSRFGQGSYEQYF. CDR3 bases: TGTGCCAGCAGTCGTTTTGGACAGGGCTCCTACGAGCAGTACTTC.

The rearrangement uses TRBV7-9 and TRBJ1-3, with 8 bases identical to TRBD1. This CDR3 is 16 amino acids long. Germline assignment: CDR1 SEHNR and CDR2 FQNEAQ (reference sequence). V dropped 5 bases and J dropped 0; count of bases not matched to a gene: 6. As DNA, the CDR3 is TGTGCCAGCAGCGCAGGACAGGGAAGCTCTGGAAACACCATATATTTT. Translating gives CASSAGQGSSGNTIYF.

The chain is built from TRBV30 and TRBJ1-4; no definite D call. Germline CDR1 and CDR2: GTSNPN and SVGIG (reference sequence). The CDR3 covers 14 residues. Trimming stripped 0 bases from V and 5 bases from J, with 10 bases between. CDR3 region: CAWSVSANNEKLFF. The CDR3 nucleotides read TGTGCCTGGAGTGTAAGCGCAAACAATGAAAAACTGTTTTTT.

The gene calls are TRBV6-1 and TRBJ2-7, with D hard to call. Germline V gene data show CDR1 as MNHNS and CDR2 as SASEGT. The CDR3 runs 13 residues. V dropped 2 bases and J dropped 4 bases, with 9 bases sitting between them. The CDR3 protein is CASSERDGYEQYF. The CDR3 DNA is TGTGCCAGCAGTGAACGCGATGGGTACGAGCAGTACTTC.